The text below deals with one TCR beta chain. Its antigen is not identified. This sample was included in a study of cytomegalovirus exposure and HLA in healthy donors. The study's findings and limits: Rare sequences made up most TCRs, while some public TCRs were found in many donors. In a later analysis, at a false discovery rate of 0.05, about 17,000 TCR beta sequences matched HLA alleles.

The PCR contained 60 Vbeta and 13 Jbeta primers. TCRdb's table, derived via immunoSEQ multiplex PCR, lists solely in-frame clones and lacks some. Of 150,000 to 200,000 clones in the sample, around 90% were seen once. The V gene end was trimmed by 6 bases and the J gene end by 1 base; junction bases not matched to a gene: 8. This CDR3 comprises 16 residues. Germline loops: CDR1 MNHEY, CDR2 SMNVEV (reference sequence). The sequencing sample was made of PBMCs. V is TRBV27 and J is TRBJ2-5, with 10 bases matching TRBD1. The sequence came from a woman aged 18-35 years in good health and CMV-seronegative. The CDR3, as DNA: TGTGCCAGCAGCTCCTGGACAGGGGGAGGCCAAGAGACCCAGTACTTC. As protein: CASSSWTGGGQETQYF.